The present entry profiles one T cell receptor beta chain with its context. The protocol was immunoSEQ multiplex PCR, while the TCRdb copy is restricted to in-frame clones and leaves out a portion. The sample yields about 190,000 clones, roughly 80% seen once. J was trimmed by 2 bases and V by 0 bases; bases with no gene match: 10. Germline loops: CDR1 SGHTA, CDR2 FQGNSA. The CDR3 runs to 17 residues. This specimen comes from a study of blood T cell repertoires in COVID-19. The TCR sequence derives from a man aged 25-45 years with active or convalescent COVID-19. The material sequenced was peripheral blood. The rearrangement joins TRBV7-2 to TRBJ2-7, with 7 bases aligning to TRBD1. The CDR3 nucleotides are TGTGCCAGCAGCTTAGCACGCGGACAGGAGCCGACCTACGAGCAGTACTTC. As protein: CASSLARGQEPTYEQYF. Filled out from reference TRBV7-2 and TRBJ2-7, the complete variable domain reads GAGVSQSPSNKVTEKGKDVELRCDPISGHTALYWYRQSLGQGLEFLIYFQGNSAPDKSGLPSDRFSAERTGGSVSTLTIQRTQQEDSAVYLCASSLARGQEPTYEQYFGPGTRLTVT.